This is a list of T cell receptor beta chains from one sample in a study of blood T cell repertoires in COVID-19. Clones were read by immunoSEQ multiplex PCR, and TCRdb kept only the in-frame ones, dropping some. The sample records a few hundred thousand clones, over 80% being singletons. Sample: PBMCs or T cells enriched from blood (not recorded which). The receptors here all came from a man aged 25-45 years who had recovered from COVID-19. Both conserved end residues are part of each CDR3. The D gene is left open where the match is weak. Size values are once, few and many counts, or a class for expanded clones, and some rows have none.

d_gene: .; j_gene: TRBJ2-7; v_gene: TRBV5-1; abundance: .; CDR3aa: CASSFAAPYEQYF; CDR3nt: TGCGCCAGCAGCTTTGCGGCTCCCTACGAGCAGTACTTC
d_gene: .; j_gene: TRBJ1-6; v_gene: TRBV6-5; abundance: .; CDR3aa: CASSYSTPNSPLHF; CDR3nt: TGTGCCAGCAGTTACTCGACTCCTAATTCACCCCTCCACTTT
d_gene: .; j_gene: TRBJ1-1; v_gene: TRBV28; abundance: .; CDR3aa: CASSLWGVGTEAFF; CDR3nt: TGTGCCAGCAGTTTGTGGGGCGTAGGGACTGAAGCTTTCTTT
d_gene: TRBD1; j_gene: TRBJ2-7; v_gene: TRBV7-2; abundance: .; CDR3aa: CASRKDRVAYEQYF; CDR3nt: TGTGCCAGCAGGAAGGACAGGGTGGCCTACGAGCAGTACTTC
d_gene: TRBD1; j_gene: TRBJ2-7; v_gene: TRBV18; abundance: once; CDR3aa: CASSPLGQGNEQYF; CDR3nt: TGTGCCAGCTCACCTCTGGGACAGGGAAACGAGCAGTACTTC
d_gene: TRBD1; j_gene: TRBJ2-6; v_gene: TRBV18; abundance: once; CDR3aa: CASSLRDSFSGANVLTF; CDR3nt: TGTGCCAGCTCACTCCGGGACAGCTTCTCTGGGGCCAACGTCCTGACTTTC
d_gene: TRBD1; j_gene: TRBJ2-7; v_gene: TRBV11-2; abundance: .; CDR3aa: CASSLDSLRGRHREQYF; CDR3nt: TGTGCCAGCAGCTTAGATAGTTTGAGGGGGCGGCATCGGGAGCAGTACTTC
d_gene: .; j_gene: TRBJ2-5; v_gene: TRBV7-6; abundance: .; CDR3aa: CASSLVRGPQETQYF; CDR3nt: TGTGCCAGCAGCTTAGTCAGGGGACCCCAAGAGACCCAGTACTTC
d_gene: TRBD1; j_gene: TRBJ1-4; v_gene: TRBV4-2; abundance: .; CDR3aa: CASSPRTGGIEEKLFF; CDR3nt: TGTGCCAGCAGCCCACGAACAGGGGGTATAGAAGAAAAACTGTTTTTT
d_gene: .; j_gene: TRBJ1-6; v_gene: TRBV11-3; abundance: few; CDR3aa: CASTSPGFNSPLHF; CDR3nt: TGTGCCAGCACCTCCCCAGGGTTTAATTCACCCCTCCACTTT
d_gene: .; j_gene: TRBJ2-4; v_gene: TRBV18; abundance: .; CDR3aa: CASSPPENIQYF; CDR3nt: TGTGCCAGCTCACCTCCTGAAAACATTCAGTACTTC
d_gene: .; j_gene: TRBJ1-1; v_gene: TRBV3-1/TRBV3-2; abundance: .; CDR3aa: CASSLTNTEAFF; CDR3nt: TGTGCCAGCAGCCTCACAAACACTGAAGCTTTCTTT
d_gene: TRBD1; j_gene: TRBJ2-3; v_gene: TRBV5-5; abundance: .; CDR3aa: CASSLTGGARGTDTQYF; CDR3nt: TGTGCCAGCAGCTTGACAGGGGGTGCGCGGGGCACAGATACGCAGTATTTT
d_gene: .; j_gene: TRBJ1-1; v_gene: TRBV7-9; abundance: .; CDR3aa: CASSLAGGLINTEAFF; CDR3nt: TGTGCCAGCAGCTTAGCGGGGGGGCTGATCAACACTGAAGCTTTCTTT
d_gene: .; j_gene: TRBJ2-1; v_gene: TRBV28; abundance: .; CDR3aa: CASSSFPREQFF; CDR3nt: TGTGCCAGCAGTTCCTTCCCCAGAGAGCAGTTCTTC
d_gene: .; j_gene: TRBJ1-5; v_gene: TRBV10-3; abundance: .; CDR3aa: CAIGVDQPQHF; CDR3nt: TGTGCCATCGGAGTTGATCAGCCCCAGCATTTT
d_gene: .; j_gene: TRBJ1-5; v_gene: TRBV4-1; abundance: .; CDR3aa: CASSHRGGNQPQHF; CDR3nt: TGCGCCAGCAGCCACAGGGGTGGCAATCAGCCCCAGCATTTT